The clone carrying this T cell receptor beta chain was detected once. The antigen is unknown. This entry belongs to a study of breast tumors, draining lymph nodes, adjacent tissues. TCRdb processed the multiplex PCR reads anew with MiXCR; each CDR3 protein has one entry. The sample lists more than 10,000 distinct CDR3 sequences; roughly 60% were seen once. Study results and limitations: Luminal-like breast cancer showed significantly higher tumor–nontumor repertoire similarity than basal-like. Tumors had less TCR diversity than lymph nodes, more than nontumor tissue.

CDR1 and CDR2 from the germline V gene are SQVTM and ANQGSEA. The CDR3 loop spans 12 amino acids. Trimming removed 5 bases from V and 7 bases from J, with 14 bases in between. The origin of this receptor is a female donor with breast cancer. Some clones in this sample may be carry-over from other donors' samples. The sequenced sample was tumor-adjacent breast tissue. The rearrangement uses TRBV29-1 and TRBJ1-2, with D hard to call. CDR3 in DNA: TGCAGCGTTCTTGACGTGGTAGGTGGCTACACCTTC. Residues: CSVLDVVGGYTF.